The 12 T cell receptor beta chains below come from one sample, sequenced in a study of radiotherapy plus CTLA-4 blockade in lung cancer. Assay: immunoSEQ multiplex PCR; the TCRdb copy retains only in-frame clones and omits some. Of 89,000 or so clones detected, around 86% appear once; the ten largest clones hold 3.4%. This specimen was peripheral blood, taken from a patient treated with radiotherapy plus ipilimumab. Receptors originate from a human donor with non-small cell lung cancer who had a partial response to radiotherapy plus ipilimumab.

This clone appeared a single time. V usage is TRBV5-1 and J usage is TRBJ1-4, with D possibly matching TRBD1 (6 bases). CDR3 length equals 15 residues. Germline V lookup: CDR1 SGHRS, CDR2 YFSETQ. V lost 4 bases to trimming and J lost 3 bases, with 13 bases between them. CDR3 in amino acids: CASSIQGSSNEKLFF. In DNA, the CDR3 is TGCGCCAGCAGCATACAGGGTTCCTCTAATGAAAAACTGTTTTTT.

Remarks on this clone: The sample holds other DNA sequences that translate to the same CDR3. The chain carries TRBV27 and TRBJ2-7; 7 bases match TRBD2. This CDR3 contains 13 residues. Germline CDR1 is MNHEY and CDR2 is SMNVEV (reference sequence). J was trimmed by 3 bases and V by 2 bases; bases with no gene match: 1. DNA for the CDR3: TGTGCCAGCAGTTTACGGGGGGACTACGAGCAGTACTTC. Encoded protein: CASSLRGDYEQYF.

The V and J genes are TRBV4-2 and TRBJ1-5; D remains unclear. This CDR3 region has 18 residues. The V gene lost 1 base and the J gene lost 3 bases, with 19 bases spanning the gap. Germline values: CDR1 LGHNA, CDR2 YNFKEQ. The CDR3 coding sequence is TGTGCCAGCAGCCAAGTACGTGAGGCCGGGGAGGCCAATCAGCCCCAGCATTTT. Amino acids: CASSQVREAGEANQPQHF.

V is TRBV9 and J is TRBJ2-3, with 7 bases matching TRBD1. This CDR3 is 15 amino acids long. The germline CDR1 and CDR2 sequences are SGDLS and YYNGEE. The ends lost 3 bases at V and 4 bases at J; junction bases unmatched: 8. CDR3 sequence reads: CASSDRGGRADTQYF. CDR3 DNA sequence: TGTGCCAGCAGCGACAGGGGCGGCCGGGCAGATACGCAGTATTTT.

The J gene is TRBJ2-1, the V gene TRBV10-3; TRBD2 matches at 13 bases. This CDR3 has 17 amino acids. The J segment lost 6 bases and the V segment lost 4 bases, leaving 9 bases of the junction unmatched. The germline CDR1 and CDR2 sequences are ENHRY and SYGVKD. The CDR3 coding sequence is TGTGCCATCAGTGGTGGGACTAGCGGGACCACCTTCAATGAGCAGTTCTTC. Amino acids: CAISGGTSGTTFNEQFF.

The chain joins TRBV5-5 to TRBJ1-3; 7 bases map to TRBD1. The CDR3 loop spans 15 amino acids. Germline CDR1 reads SGHKS; CDR2 reads YYEKEE (reference sequence). Unmatched junction bases numbered 6, after V lost 3 bases and J lost 3 bases. The CDR3: CASSYQDRIGNTIYF. CDR3 coding DNA: TGTGCCAGCAGCTACCAGGACAGGATTGGAAACACCATATATTTT.

This CDR3 reads CASSPTSPDYEQYF. CDR3 in DNA: TGCGCCAGCAGCCCGACTAGCCCAGACTACGAGCAGTACTTC. The chain has TRBV5-1 and TRBJ2-7, with 7 bases matching TRBD2. The CDR3 runs to 14 residues. After removal of 4 bases from V and 3 bases from J, the junction contained 7 bases not matched to a gene. In germline, CDR1 is SGHRS, CDR2 YFSETQ.

The chain couples TRBV18 to TRBJ1-5, with 8 bases that match TRBD1. Germline loops: CDR1 KGHSH, CDR2 LQKENI. Unmatched junction bases numbered 8, after V lost 0 bases and J lost 4 bases. The CDR3 spans 17 residues. CDR3 in amino acids: CASSPPSGQDINQPQHF. The CDR3 bases are TGTGCCAGCTCACCACCTTCGGGACAGGACATTAATCAGCCCCAGCATTTT.

In this sample, this clone turned up a few times. V is TRBV11-2 and J is TRBJ2-5, with TRBD2 matching 9 bases. CDR1 and CDR2 (germline): SGHAT, FQNNGV. V was clipped by 5 bases and J by 2 bases; unmatched bases: 12. This CDR3 is 17 amino acids long. The CDR3 sequence is CASSHGSGRRGQETQYF. CDR3 DNA sequence: TGTGCCAGCAGCCATGGGAGCGGGAGGCGTGGGCAAGAGACCCAGTACTTC.

V usage is TRBV5-1 and J usage is TRBJ2-7; TRBD2 aligns across 7 bases. CDR1 and CDR2 from the germline V gene are SGHRS and YFSETQ. The CDR3 is 16 amino acids. Trimming cost V 0 bases and J 0 bases; bases outside gene matches: 6. In nucleotides, the CDR3 is TGCGCCAGCAGCTTGGGGGGCGGGAGAACCTCCTACGAGCAGTACTTC. This translates into CASSLGGGRTSYEQYF.

This clone showed up just once. This rearrangement joins TRBV2 to TRBJ1-2; D is possibly TRBD1 (5 bases). The CDR3 covers 13 residues. The germline V gene encodes CDR1 SNHLY and CDR2 FYNNEI. V lost 3 bases and J lost 4, with 9 bases in between. The CDR3 spells CASSDQGAYGYTF. Written as DNA, the CDR3 is TGTGCCAGCAGTGATCAGGGCGCCTATGGCTACACCTTC.

V gene TRBV28 combines with J gene TRBJ1-5, with 9 bases matching TRBD1. Per germline, CDR1 MDHEN and CDR2 SYDVKM. The CDR3 has 16 residues. J was trimmed by 4 bases and V by 4 bases; bases with no gene match: 8. CDR3 sequence: CASSSAGGTGNQPQHF. In DNA form, the CDR3 reads TGTGCCAGCAGTTCGGCCGGGGGGACAGGGAATCAGCCCCAGCATTTT.